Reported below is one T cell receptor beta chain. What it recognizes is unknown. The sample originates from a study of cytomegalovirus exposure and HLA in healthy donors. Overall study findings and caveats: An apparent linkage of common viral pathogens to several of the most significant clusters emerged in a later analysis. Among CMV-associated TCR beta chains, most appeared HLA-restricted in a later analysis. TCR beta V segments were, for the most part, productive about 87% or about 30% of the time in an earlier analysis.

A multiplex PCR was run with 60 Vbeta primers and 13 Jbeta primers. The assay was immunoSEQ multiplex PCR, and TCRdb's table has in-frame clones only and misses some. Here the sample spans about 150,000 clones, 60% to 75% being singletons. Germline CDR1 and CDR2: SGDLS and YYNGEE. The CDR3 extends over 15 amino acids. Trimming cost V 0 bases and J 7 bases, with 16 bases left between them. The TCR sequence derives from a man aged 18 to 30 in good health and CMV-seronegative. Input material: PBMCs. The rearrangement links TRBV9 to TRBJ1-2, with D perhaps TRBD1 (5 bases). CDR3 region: CASSVGIQGALGYTF. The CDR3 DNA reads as TGTGCCAGCAGCGTAGGCATTCAGGGTGCCCTTGGCTACACCTTC.